This TCR beta chain was retrieved from a study of blood T cell repertoires in COVID-19. Study information: Acute and convalescent COVID-19 samples came from the United States, Italy and Spain.

V lost 4 bases to trimming and J lost 6 bases; unmatched junction nucleotides: 5. This CDR3 contains 14 residues. Germline V gives CDR1 SGHRS, CDR2 YFSETQ. In the source study's methods: Amplifying reference gene primers gave estimates of nucleated cell counts. Data came from immunoSEQ multiplex PCR; TCRdb stores just in-frame clones and leaves some out. V, J and clone size derive from that table, while D and trimming were established from the DNA sequence. The table lists roughly 150,000 clones, 86% of them singletons. The rearrangement joins TRBV5-1 to TRBJ2-2; 8 positions match TRBD1. The origin of this receptor is a woman between 65 and 79 years old with acute or convalescent COVID-19. Sequenced material: peripheral blood. CDR3 in amino acids: CASSRTGQAGELFF. The CDR3 DNA sequence: TGCGCCAGCAGCAGGACAGGGCAGGCCGGGGAGCTGTTTTTT.